These 4 T cell receptor beta chains came from one sample sequenced in a study of T cell clusters in autoimmune cytopenias. TRB amplification used roughly 250 ng of peripheral blood genomic DNA. Multiplex touch-down PCR amplified TRB using TRB-A and TRB-B pools in one tube. No DNA is given; TCRdb re-called the multiplex PCR reads and lists each CDR3 protein once. This repertoire includes 3,400 or so distinct CDR3 sequences. The sequenced sample consisted of peripheral blood. These receptors originate from a human donor with an autoimmune cytopenia or autoimmune hepatitis (not recorded which).

The chain has TRBV20-1 and TRBJ1-1. Per germline, CDR1 DFQATT and CDR2 SNEGSKA (reference sequence). This CDR3 has 12 amino acids. The CDR3 is CSARVVGTEAFF.

By frequency, this clonotype registers medium-sized. The rearrangement links TRBV6-5 to TRBJ2-5; there is no DNA to check the TCRdb D call of TRBD2. Germline V gene data show CDR1 as MNHEY and CDR2 as SVGAGI. The CDR3 length is 13 residues. The CDR3 region is CASSSGSGETQYF.

The chain has TRBV7-9 and TRBJ2-2; the TRBD1 assignment by TCRdb is unverifiable without DNA. This CDR3 spans 16 amino acids. Germline V gene lookup returns CDR1 SEHNR and CDR2 FQNEAQ (reference sequence). The CDR3 protein is CASSLARVWGAGELFF.

Considering frequency, this clonotype is medium-sized. This chain links TRBV10-3 with TRBJ1-1. Germline loops: CDR1 ENHRY, CDR2 SYGVKD. The CDR3 totals 11 residues. CDR3 residues: CAISELTEAFF.